The entry that follows covers one TCR beta chain sequence. As processed by the authors: The authors estimated nucleated cell counts from reference gene primer amplification. This table comes from immunoSEQ multiplex PCR, and its TCRdb copy is limited to in-frame clones, with some not included. V, J and clone size were drawn from that table, and D and trimming were deduced from the DNA. The repertoire consists of some 390,000 clones, with about nine tenths occurring once and the leading ten covering 1.5% to 1.7%. These data belong to a study of blood T cell repertoires in COVID-19. Study at large: There were acute and convalescent COVID-19 samples, and they came from the United States, Italy and Spain. Nucleic acid was either cDNA or gDNA, and it came from T cells, B-cell-depleted T cells, or PBMCs.

Seattle-derived patients entered the study during active infection and were followed longitudinally. The CDR3 covers 14 residues. V trimming: 6 bases; J trimming: 6 bases; junction bases outside the gene matches: 7. Germline CDR1 SNHLY, CDR2 FYNNEI. The TCR comes from a woman aged 40-49 years with COVID-19, enrolled during active disease. Sequenced sample: peripheral blood. The gene calls are TRBV2 and TRBJ2-7; TRBD1 aligns across 11 bases. CDR3 DNA sequence: TGTGCCAGCAGCCCCGGGACAGGGGGGAGCGAGCAGTACTTC. Protein product: CASSPGTGGSEQYF.